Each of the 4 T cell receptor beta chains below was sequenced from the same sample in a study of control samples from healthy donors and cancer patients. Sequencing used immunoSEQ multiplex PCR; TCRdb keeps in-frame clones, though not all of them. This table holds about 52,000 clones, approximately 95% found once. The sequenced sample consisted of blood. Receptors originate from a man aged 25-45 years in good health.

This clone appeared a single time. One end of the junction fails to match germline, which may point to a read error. The CDR3 reads CASTQMAQGNTIYF. Written as DNA, the CDR3 is TGTGCCAGCACCCAAATGGCCCAAGGGAACACCATATATTTT. The chain carries TRBV3-1 (or the pseudogene TRBV3-2) and TRBJ1-3; D is unresolved. Germline assignment: CDR1 LGHDT and CDR2 YNNKEL (reference sequence). The CDR3 is 14 amino acids.

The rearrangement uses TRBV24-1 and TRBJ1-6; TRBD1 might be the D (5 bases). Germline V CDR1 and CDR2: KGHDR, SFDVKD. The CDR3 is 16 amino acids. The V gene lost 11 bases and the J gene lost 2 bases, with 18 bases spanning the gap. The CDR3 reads CARTPAGGTYNSPLHF. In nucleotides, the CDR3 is TGTGCCAGGACCCCGGCGGGGGGTACCTATAATTCACCCCTCCACTTT.

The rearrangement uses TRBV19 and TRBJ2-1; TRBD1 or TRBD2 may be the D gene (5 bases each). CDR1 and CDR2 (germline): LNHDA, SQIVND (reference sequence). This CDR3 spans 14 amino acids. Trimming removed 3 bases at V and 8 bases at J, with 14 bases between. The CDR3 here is CASSMGQRGHEQFF. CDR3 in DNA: TGTGCCAGTAGTATGGGTCAGAGGGGCCATGAGCAGTTCTTC. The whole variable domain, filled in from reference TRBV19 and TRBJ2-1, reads DGGITQSPKYLFRKEGQNVTLSCEQNLNHDAMYWYRQDPGQGLRLIYYSQIVNDFQKGDIAEGYSVSREKKESFPLTVTSAQKNPTAFYLCASSMGQRGHEQFFGPGTRLTVL.

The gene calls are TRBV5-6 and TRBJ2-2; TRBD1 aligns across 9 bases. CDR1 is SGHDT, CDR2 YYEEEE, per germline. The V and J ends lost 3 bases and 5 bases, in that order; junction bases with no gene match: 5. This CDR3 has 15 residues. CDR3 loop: CASSWGTGRTGELFF. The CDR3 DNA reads TGTGCCAGCAGCTGGGGGACAGGGCGAACCGGGGAGCTGTTTTTT.